This TCR beta chain originates from a study of T cell responses to AZD1222 COVID-19 vaccine. This clone appeared once. Its specificity is unknown. In germline, CDR1 is SGHRS, CDR2 YFSETQ. V lost 4 bases and J 1 base, leaving 19 bases between the germline ends. The CDR3 contains 17 residues. The data were produced by immunoSEQ multiplex PCR, yet TCRdb's version contains in-frame clones alone and is incomplete. Seen here are over 150,000 clones, around 89% observed once, and the top ten hold over 4%. Study-wide results and caveats: The donor cohort was predominantly white British with a female majority, and clonal diversity may have been underestimated.

The sequencing here drew on peripheral blood, taken 28 days after the second AZD1222 dose. This TCR derives from an adult who received the AZD1222 COVID-19 vaccine. This chain uses TRBV5-1 with TRBJ2-3; weak D call: TRBD2 (6 bases). CDR3 protein: CASSLGSSGSGTDTQYF. CDR3 DNA: TGCGCCAGCAGCCTCGGGAGTAGCGGATCTGGCACAGATACGCAGTATTTT.